The 16 T cell receptor beta chains given below trace back to one sample, sequenced in a study of regulatory T cells in long-lasting Graves disease. The time point was: newly diagnosed GD, antithyroid drugs for less than 3 months. PBMC RNA served as the TCR library source. With iRepertoire HTBI primers and Arm-PCR of CDR3 regions, TCR beta libraries were built. Using its own MiXCR run on the multiplex PCR reads, TCRdb lists one record per CDR3 protein. The repertoire holds roughly 500,000 distinct CDR3 sequences, with more than 10% as singletons. A further study also used this sample, focusing on T cells in Graves' hyperthyroidism and ophthalmopathy.

The material sequenced was peripheral blood mononuclear cells (PBMCs), taken at new diagnosis, from a patient treated with antithyroid drugs. The receptors stem from a woman under 40 with Graves disease.

In DNA form, the CDR3 reads TGTGCCAGCAGCCATCTGGGGAGTCGGTCCACAGATACGCAGTATTTT. It specifies CASSHLGSRSTDTQYF. The V call is TRBV14, the J call TRBJ2-3; possibly TRBD2 for D (5 bases). Germline V lookup: CDR1 SGHDN, CDR2 FVKESK. This CDR3 is built from 16 residues. With 3 bases removed from V and 2 bases from J, the gap between germline ends came to 15 bases.

On this clonotype: Sequence at one end of the junction differs from germline and may be a read error. This chain's CDR3 is CASTLGGWQGTQYF. In nucleotides, the CDR3 is TGTGCCAGCACCCTGGGGGGGTGGCAAGGGACCCAGTACTTC. The chain carries TRBV7-2 and TRBJ2-5, with 7 bases matching TRBD2. The CDR3 consists of 14 residues. Germline-derived CDR1 and CDR2 are SGHTA and FQGNSA.

This clonotype was recorded many times. This rearrangement joins TRBV18 to TRBJ2-2, with a possible D match to TRBD2 (5 bases). The CDR3 is 15 amino acids. V was pared by 4 bases and J by 0 bases, with 9 bases between. The germline V gene encodes CDR1 KGHSH and CDR2 LQKENI. For the CDR3, the DNA is TGTGCCAGCTCACTGGCAGCGGCGAACACCGGGGAGCTGTTTTTT. Translation gives CASSLAAANTGELFF.

This clonotype was detected ten times or more. The chain is built from TRBV27 and TRBJ2-1; D possibly corresponds to TRBD1 (6 bases). The CDR3 covers 15 residues. Germline V CDR1 and CDR2: MNHEY, SMNVEV (reference sequence). Trimming took off 3 bases at V and 1 base at J, with 10 bases between the two ends. The CDR3 sequence is CASSFRGGSYNEQFF. CDR3 sequence (DNA): TGTGCCAGCAGTTTCAGAGGGGGTTCCTACAATGAGCAGTTCTTC.

The V gene is TRBV10-3, the J gene TRBJ2-1, with TRBD2 identical over 13 bases. CDR1 is ENHRY and CDR2 is SYGVKD in the germline V gene. The CDR3 covers 16 residues. Trimming took 6 bases from V and 0 from J; bases not matched to a gene: 2. DNA of the CDR3: TGTGCCATCAGAGGGACTAGCGGGACCTCCTACAATGAGCAGTTCTTC. This gives the protein CAIRGTSGTSYNEQFF.

A few counts support this clonotype. The V gene is TRBV6-1, the J gene TRBJ2-2; no definite D call. V lost 5 bases and J lost 6, with 13 bases in between. The CDR3 contains 14 residues. The germline V gene encodes CDR1 MNHNS and CDR2 SASEGT. The CDR3 DNA follows: TGTGCCAGCAGTCGAAGTAGGGTCTCCGGGGAGCTGTTTTTT. The encoded protein is CASSRSRVSGELFF.

Ten or more counts support this clonotype. The chain recombines TRBV30 with TRBJ1-2; TRBD1 aligns across 7 bases. Germline V CDR1 and CDR2: GTSNPN, SVGIG (reference sequence). Trimming took 5 bases from V and 6 from J; bases not matched to a gene: 6. The CDR3 runs 12 residues. Here the CDR3 DNA reads TGTGCCTGGGACAGGGATGAAAATGGCTACACCTTC. Its protein product is CAWDRDENGYTF.

As concerns this clonotype: Being one base from a much bigger clone, this may be a read error. The rearrangement joins TRBV28 to TRBJ1-3, with D perhaps matching TRBD1 (5 bases). This CDR3 region has 13 residues. The V gene's germline CDR1 is MDHEN and CDR2 SYDVKM. The CDR3 reads CASSFFQGNIIYF. CDR3 nucleotide sequence: TGTGCCAGCAGTTTCTTTCAGGGAAACATCATATATTTT.

V usage is TRBV6-2 or TRBV6-3 and J usage is TRBJ2-3; 11 bases are a match to TRBD2. CDR3 length: 18 residues. In germline, CDR1 is MNHEY, CDR2 SVGEGT. The V segment lost 4 bases and the J segment 3 bases; nucleotides outside the gene matches: 12. Here the CDR3 DNA reads TGTGCCAGCAGTTCTCTGCCTAGCGGGAGGCTTGTGACAGATACGCAGTATTTT. Protein: CASSSLPSGRLVTDTQYF.

As concerns this clonotype: A much larger clonotype is one base distant, so this may be a read error. The CDR3 DNA reads TGTGCCAGCAGCTTACAAACAGCAATCTACGAGCAGTTCTTC. It translates to CASSLQTAIYEQFF. V is TRBV11-2 and J is TRBJ2-1; unclear D gene. V was cut by 2 bases and J by 10 bases, with 15 bases left in between. CDR3 length equals 14 residues. The germline V gene encodes CDR1 SGHAT and CDR2 FQNNGV.

In its sample, this clonotype was seen many times. The chain uses TRBV2 and TRBJ2-7; 10 nucleotides line up with TRBD2. Germline V CDR1 and CDR2: SNHLY, FYNNEI. The CDR3 totals 14 residues. Germline trimming cut 6 bases from V and 2 bases from J; bases unmatched to any gene: 4. CDR3 coding DNA: TGTGCCAGCAGGGGGCTAGCGGGAGCCTACGAGCAGTACTTC. Its protein is CASRGLAGAYEQYF. The whole variable domain, remainder taken from reference TRBV2 and TRBJ2-7, is EPEVTQTPSHQVTQMGQEVILRCVPISNHLYFYWYRQILGQKVEFLVSFYNNEISEKSEIFDDQFSVERPDGSNFTLKIRSTKLEDSAMYFCASRGLAGAYEQYFGPGTRLTVT.

This clonotype occurred many times. V and J are TRBV28 and TRBJ1-1; D is unresolved. The germline V gene has CDR1 MDHEN and CDR2 SYDVKM. The CDR3 consists of 19 residues. V was pared by 2 bases and J by 5 bases, with 27 bases between. CDR3 region: CASSLMLGSTGILGTEAFF. For the CDR3, the DNA is TGTGCCAGCAGTTTAATGTTGGGGTCCACGGGTATCCTTGGAACTGAAGCTTTCTTT.

Regarding this clonotype: Given a much more abundant clone one base away, this may be a read error. CDR3: CASSGTGRRVEQYF. The CDR3 nucleotides read TGTGCCAGCAGTGGGACAGGGCGACGTGTCGAGCAGTACTTC. The V call is TRBV6-1, the J call TRBJ2-7; 8 positions agree with TRBD1. V lost 4 bases and J lost 6; bases outside the gene matches: 8. This CDR3 contains 14 residues. Germline loops: CDR1 MNHNS, CDR2 SASEGT.

This clonotype appeared many times. This chain joins TRBV6-2 or TRBV6-3 and TRBJ1-1, with D unresolved. The CDR3 totals 14 residues. Germline CDR1 is MNHEY and CDR2 is SVGEGT. Trimming cost V 5 bases and J 3 bases, with 13 bases left between them. CDR3 in amino acids: CASSPVGPDTEAFF. For the CDR3, the DNA is TGTGCCAGCAGTCCAGTCGGACCGGACACTGAAGCTTTCTTT.

CDR3: CATSDPSTGASGELFF. In nucleotides, the CDR3 is TGTGCCACCAGTGACCCCTCGACAGGGGCTTCCGGGGAGCTGTTTTTT. V is TRBV24-1 and J is TRBJ2-2; 8 bases are shared with TRBD1. V was clipped by 4 bases and J by 6 bases; unmatched bases: 9. Germline V gene data show CDR1 as KGHDR and CDR2 as SFDVKD. The CDR3 is 16 amino acids.

This clonotype was detected ten times or more. In nucleotides, the CDR3 is TGTGCCAGCAGCCACGGACTAGCCTACGAGCAGTACTTC. Its protein product is CASSHGLAYEQYF. The chain couples TRBV6-2 or TRBV6-3 to TRBJ2-7; TRBD2 agrees at 7 bases. This CDR3 contains 13 residues. In germline, CDR1 is MNHEY, CDR2 SVGEGT. The V segment lost 6 bases and the J segment 2 bases; nucleotides outside the gene matches: 4.